This TCR beta chain was retrieved from a study of blood T cell repertoires in COVID-19. Study-wide background: Samples came from the United States, Italy and Spain, spanning acute and convalescent COVID-19.

Seattle participants joined during active infection and were tracked over time. Deletions cut 2 bases from V and 7 bases from J, with 11 bases between. This CDR3 has 13 amino acids. Per the authors' pipeline: The assay estimated nucleated cells by amplifying reference gene primers. Here immunoSEQ multiplex PCR was the method, and the copy in TCRdb shows in-frame clones only, minus some. D and trimming come from the DNA, and the V and J calls and clone size come from that table. This repertoire shows approximately 110,000 clones, roughly 85% found once; its top ten account for around 3%. This rearrangement joins TRBV12-3 or TRBV12-4 to TRBJ1-1; no firm D call. The sequence was collected from a woman aged 80 or older with COVID-19, enrolled during active disease. Sequenced sample: peripheral blood. CDR3 region: CASSLREGGEAFF. The CDR3 nucleotides are TGTGCCAGCAGTTTAAGGGAGGGCGGTGAAGCTTTCTTT.